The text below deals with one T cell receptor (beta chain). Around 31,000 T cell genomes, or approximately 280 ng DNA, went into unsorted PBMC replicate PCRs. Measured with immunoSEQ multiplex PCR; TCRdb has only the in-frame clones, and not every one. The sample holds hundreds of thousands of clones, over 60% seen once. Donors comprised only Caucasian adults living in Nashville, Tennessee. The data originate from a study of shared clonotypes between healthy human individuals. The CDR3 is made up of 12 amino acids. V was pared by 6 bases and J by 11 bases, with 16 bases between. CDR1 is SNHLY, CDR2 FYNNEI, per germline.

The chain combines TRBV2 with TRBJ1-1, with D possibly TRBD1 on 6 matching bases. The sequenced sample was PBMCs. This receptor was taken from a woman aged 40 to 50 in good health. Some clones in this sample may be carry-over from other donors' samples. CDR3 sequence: CASSPTGKSAFF. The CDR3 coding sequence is TGTGCCAGCAGCCCAACAGGGAAGTCTGCTTTCTTT. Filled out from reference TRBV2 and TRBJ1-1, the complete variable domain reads EPEVTQTPSHQVTQMGQEVILRCVPISNHLYFYWYRQILGQKVEFLVSFYNNEISEKSEIFDDQFSVERPDGSNFTLKIRSTKLEDSAMYFCASSPTGKSAFFGQGTRLTVV.